This entry describes one T cell receptor (beta chain). Its antigen is undetermined. A junction end diverges from the germline sequence, so it may reflect a read error. CDR3 length equals 15 residues. Germline CDR1 is MNHEY and CDR2 is SVGAGI. The starting material, unfractionated whole blood, was used for total RNA extraction. This record comes from a study of human T cells and chemical hapten exposure. In the study overall: Per-sample TCR yield variation was attributed mainly to small pooled library volume differences.

Study results and limitations: Sensitizing to DPC left TCRs with a frequency above 1 in 1000 unaltered.

Individual cDNA molecules in this library carried unique molecular identifiers. Authors' methods: TCR counts had a median of 95,638 per sample and spanned roughly 23,224 to 690,600. TCRdb passed the 5' RACE reads through MiXCR, listing each CDR3 protein once. The V and J calls here are based on TCRdb, not the publication. The sample has about 140,000 distinct CDR3 sequences; around 4% are singletons. This rearrangement joins TRBV6-5 to TRBJ1-6; D unclear. The source is a female donor in good health. The DNA for the CDR3 is TGTGCCAGCAGTCTAAGGCGACTGAATAATTCACCCCTCAACTTT. Its translation is CASSLRRLNNSPLNF.